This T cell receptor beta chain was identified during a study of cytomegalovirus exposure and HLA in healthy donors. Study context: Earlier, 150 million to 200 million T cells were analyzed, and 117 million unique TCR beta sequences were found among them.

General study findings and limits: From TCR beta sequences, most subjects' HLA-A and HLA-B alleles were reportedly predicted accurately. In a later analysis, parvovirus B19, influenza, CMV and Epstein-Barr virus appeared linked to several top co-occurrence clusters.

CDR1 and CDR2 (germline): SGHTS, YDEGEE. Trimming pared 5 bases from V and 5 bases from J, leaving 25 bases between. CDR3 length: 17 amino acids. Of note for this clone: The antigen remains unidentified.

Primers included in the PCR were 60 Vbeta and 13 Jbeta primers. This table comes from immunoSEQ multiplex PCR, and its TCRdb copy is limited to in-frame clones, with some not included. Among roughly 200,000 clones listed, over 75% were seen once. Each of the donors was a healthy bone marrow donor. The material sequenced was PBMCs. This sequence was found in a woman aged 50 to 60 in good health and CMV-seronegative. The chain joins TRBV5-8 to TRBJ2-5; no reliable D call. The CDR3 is CASRRSAASPWLETQYF. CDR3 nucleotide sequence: TGTGCCAGCAGGCGTTCTGCGGCCTCACCGTGGTTGGAGACCCAGTACTTC.